Below are 23 T cell receptor beta chains sequenced from a single sample in a study of blood T cell repertoires in COVID-19. Only in-frame clones appear in the TCRdb table, and some are missing; sequencing was by immunoSEQ multiplex PCR. Among fewer than 500,000 clones listed, 70% to 90% were seen once. Sample: PBMCs or T cells enriched from blood (not recorded which). These receptors all stem from a young woman with acute COVID-19.

This clone was found a few times. Other DNA sequences from this sample encode an identical CDR3 as well. This chain connects TRBV30 to TRBJ1-5; 7 nucleotides line up with TRBD1. Germline CDR1 reads GTSNPN; CDR2 reads SVGIG (reference sequence). CDR3 length: 13 amino acids. Losses at the gene ends were 3 bases for V and 2 bases for J; bases not matched to a gene: 1. Here the CDR3 reads CAWSGQGNQPQHF. The CDR3, as DNA: TGTGCCTGGAGCGGACAGGGCAATCAGCCCCAGCATTTT. The complete variable domain, with remaining parts taken from reference TRBV30 and TRBJ1-5, reads SQTIHQWPATLVQPVGSPLSLECTVEGTSNPNLYWYRQAAGRGLQLLFYSVGIGQISSEVPQNLSASRPQDRQFILSSKKLLLSDSGFYLCAWSGQGNQPQHFGDGTRLSIL.

On this clone itself: The sample holds other DNA sequences that translate to the same CDR3. This chain links TRBV7-9 with TRBJ1-4; weak D call: TRBD1 (6 bases). CDR1 SEHNR and CDR2 FQNEAQ come from the germline V gene (reference sequence). CDR3 length equals 14 residues. With 1 base removed from V and 4 bases from J, the gap between germline ends came to 7 bases. CDR3 DNA: TGTGCCAGCAGCTTAGGCAGGGGTAATGAAAAACTGTTTTTT. Translating it yields CASSLGRGNEKLFF. Variable domain in full (rest from reference TRBV7-9 and TRBJ1-4): DTGVSQNPRHKITKRGQNVTFRCDPISEHNRLYWYRQTLGQGPEFLTYFQNEAQLEKSRLLSDRFSAERPKGSFSTLEIQRTEQGDSAMYLCASSLGRGNEKLFFGSGTQLSVL.

The V gene is TRBV19, the J gene TRBJ1-4; D is uncertain. CDR3 length equals 14 residues. Germline V gene lookup returns CDR1 LNHDA and CDR2 SQIVND (reference sequence). The ends were cut back, 4 bases at V and 4 bases at J, with 10 bases in the middle. The CDR3 sequence: CASSRTEFNEKLFF. The CDR3 nucleotides are TGTGCCAGTAGTAGAACAGAATTTAATGAAAAACTGTTTTTT.

This chain connects TRBV7-6 to TRBJ2-1; maybe TRBD1 (6 bases). The CDR3 is 15 amino acids. V dropped 5 bases and J dropped 8 bases, with 19 bases sitting between them. The V gene's germline CDR1 is SGHVS and CDR2 FNYEAQ. In DNA, the CDR3 is TGTGCCAGCAGCCCCGGGACACCTCCTTTGGATGAGCAGTTCTTC. Encoded protein: CASSPGTPPLDEQFF.

This clone came up once. The chain recombines TRBV5-4 with TRBJ1-6, with D hard to call. Trimming left V 1 base short and J 0 bases short, with 8 bases between. Germline V gene data show CDR1 as SGHNT and CDR2 as YYREEE (reference sequence). The CDR3 has 16 residues. The CDR3 nucleotides are TGTGCCAGCAGCTTGCTCGAGAGCTCCTATAATTCACCCCTCCACTTT. This gives the protein CASSLLESSYNSPLHF.

V gene TRBV5-6 combines with J gene TRBJ2-3, with TRBD1 matching over 11 bases. Per the germline V gene, CDR1 is SGHDT and CDR2 is YYEEEE. The CDR3 has 17 residues. Trimming at V came to 0 bases and at J to 6 bases, leaving 9 bases not matched to a gene. The CDR3 spells CASSLVWGQGVADTQYF. The CDR3 DNA reads TGTGCCAGCAGCTTGGTATGGGGACAGGGGGTTGCCGATACGCAGTATTTT.

V usage is TRBV10-3 and J usage is TRBJ2-2; D gene uncertain. Germline assignment: CDR1 ENHRY and CDR2 SYGVKD. The CDR3 sequence is 17 residues long. Trimming pared 3 bases from V and 2 bases from J, leaving 16 bases between. The CDR3 bases are TGTGCCATCAGTGATTTCGGAGTACCTCAAAACACCGGGGAGCTGTTTTTT. Protein: CAISDFGVPQNTGELFF.

A single count supports this clone. The chain combines TRBV28 with TRBJ2-7; 8 bases fit TRBD2. With 5 bases clipped from V and 2 bases from J, the junction kept 5 bases outside the gene matches. Germline V lookup: CDR1 MDHEN, CDR2 SYDVKM. The CDR3 is 14 amino acids. The CDR3 sequence: CASSIGLAAYEQYF. DNA of the CDR3: TGTGCCAGCAGTATCGGACTAGCTGCCTACGAGCAGTACTTC.

This clone has just one count. This chain links TRBV7-8 with TRBJ2-5, with D possibly being TRBD1 (8 bases). This CDR3 has 15 amino acids. Trimming removed 3 bases from V and 5 bases from J, with 16 bases in between. Germline V lookup: CDR1 SGHVS, CDR2 FQNEAQ. The CDR3 spells CASSFRDRRGETQYF. CDR3 DNA sequence: TGTGCCAGCAGCTTCCGGGACAGGCGGGGGGAGACCCAGTACTTC.

The chain recombines TRBV10-3 with TRBJ1-1, with D possibly TRBD1 on 6 matching bases. V shed 3 bases and J shed 2 bases, with 22 bases lying between them. CDR3 length equals 18 residues. Germline CDR1 and CDR2: ENHRY and SYGVKD. CDR3 sequence: CAISERGGSRSLNTEAFF. CDR3 nucleotide sequence: TGTGCCATCAGTGAACGAGGGGGAAGTAGGTCCCTAAACACTGAAGCTTTCTTT.

This chain connects TRBV10-3 to TRBJ2-7; D may be TRBD2 (5 bases). Germline V gives CDR1 ENHRY, CDR2 SYGVKD. Between the trimmed V and J ends, which lost 4 bases and 0 bases, there was a span of 13 bases. There are 15 residues in the CDR3. The CDR3, as DNA: TGTGCCATCAGTGCACGGGGAGCTTCCTCCTACGAGCAGTACTTC. Translating it yields CAISARGASSYEQYF.

The chain recombines TRBV3-1 (or the pseudogene TRBV3-2) with TRBJ1-5, with TRBD1 matching over 7 bases. The CDR3 runs to 17 residues. Germline CDR1 and CDR2: LGHDT and YNNKEL (reference sequence). Losses at the gene ends were 4 bases for V and 3 bases for J; bases not matched to a gene: 12. In DNA, the CDR3 is TGTGCCAGCAGCCTTGGACAGGCCCCCTTTAACAATCAGCCCCAGCATTTT. It yields the protein CASSLGQAPFNNQPQHF.

The J gene is TRBJ2-7, the V gene TRBV28; weak D call: TRBD2 (6 bases). V shed 3 bases and J shed 0 bases, with 21 bases lying between them. CDR1 is MDHEN and CDR2 is SYDVKM in the germline V gene. The CDR3 sequence is 18 residues long. The CDR3 DNA reads TGTGCCAGCAGTTTGGAGGGAGGCGCCCTTTCGACCTCCTACGAGCAGTACTTC. This encodes CASSLEGGALSTSYEQYF.

This clone has just a few counts. The chain uses TRBV4-1 and TRBJ1-6; no reliable D call. This CDR3 comprises 19 residues. The V gene lost 2 bases and the J gene lost 5 bases, with 22 bases spanning the gap. Germline V CDR1 and CDR2: MGHRA, YSYEKL. This CDR3 reads CASSQISAVVGMNNSPLHF. The CDR3 coding sequence is TGCGCCAGCAGCCAAATTTCAGCGGTCGTCGGGATGAATAATTCACCCCTCCACTTT.

The chain recombines TRBV18 with TRBJ2-5, with unresolved D. Germline CDR1 KGHSH, CDR2 LQKENI. This CDR3 has 15 residues. Trimming removed 0 bases at V and 3 bases at J, with 11 bases between. CDR3 protein: CASSPPHGPKETQYF. CDR3 DNA sequence: TGTGCCAGCTCACCACCACATGGCCCAAAAGAGACCCAGTACTTC.

V and J are TRBV3-1 (or the pseudogene TRBV3-2) and TRBJ2-1, with 11 bases identical to TRBD2. The ends lost 4 bases at V and 9 bases at J; junction bases unmatched: 14. Germline CDR1 reads LGHDT; CDR2 reads YNNKEL (reference sequence). CDR3 length equals 17 residues. The CDR3 sequence is CASSPPYSGRVSFEQFF. As DNA, the CDR3 is TGTGCCAGCAGCCCTCCCTATAGCGGGAGGGTGTCATTTGAGCAGTTCTTC.

The chain carries TRBV5-6 and TRBJ2-2; possible D gene TRBD1, 6 bases. This CDR3 region has 16 residues. Germline CDR1 SGHDT, CDR2 YYEEEE. The V end was cut by 3 bases, the J end by 2 bases, with 14 bases between. CDR3 in DNA: TGTGCCAGCAGCTACCAGGGGTTCGGAAACACCGGGGAGCTGTTTTTT. Protein sequence: CASSYQGFGNTGELFF.

The rearrangement uses TRBV28 and TRBJ1-5; 7 bases are shared with TRBD1. Germline loops: CDR1 MDHEN, CDR2 SYDVKM. The CDR3 contains 15 residues. V dropped 10 bases and J dropped 4; count of bases not matched to a gene: 13. In DNA, the CDR3 is TGTGCCACGCTCCACGACAGGGTAGAAAATCAGCCCCAGCATTTT. Translating gives CATLHDRVENQPQHF.

This rearrangement joins TRBV4-3 to TRBJ1-2, with 9 bases matching TRBD1. The CDR3 totals 15 residues. Per the germline V gene, CDR1 is LGHNA and CDR2 is YSLEER. The J segment lost 2 bases and the V segment lost 4 bases, leaving 5 bases of the junction unmatched. DNA of the CDR3: TGCGCCAGCAGCCGATCCGGGACAGGGAACTATGGCTACACCTTC. Translation gives CASSRSGTGNYGYTF.

The rearrangement uses TRBV7-8 and TRBJ1-6; D ambiguous. Per germline, CDR1 SGHVS and CDR2 FQNEAQ. CDR3 length: 18 residues. The ends were cut back, 5 bases at V and 0 bases at J, with 17 bases in the middle. DNA of the CDR3: TGTGCCAGCAGCCCACCGGGGAAATCAAGCTCCTATAATTCACCCCTCCACTTT. Protein: CASSPPGKSSSYNSPLHF.

In this sample, this clone turned up once. The J gene is TRBJ2-3, the V gene TRBV6-5, with a possible D match to TRBD2 (6 bases). V was clipped by 11 bases and J by 1 base, with 16 bases between them. The length of the CDR3 is 14 residues. The V gene's germline CDR1 is MNHEY and CDR2 SVGAGI. The CDR3 is CAGTWGEGTDTQYF. The CDR3 bases are TGTGCCGGCACGTGGGGGGAGGGCACAGATACGCAGTATTTT.

The chain combines TRBV4-3 with TRBJ2-3; D gene uncertain. In germline, CDR1 is LGHNA, CDR2 YSLEER. Trimming took off 0 bases at V and 2 bases at J, with 6 bases between the two ends. This CDR3 region has 14 residues. The CDR3 sequence: CASSQELFTDTQYF. DNA for the CDR3: TGCGCCAGCAGCCAAGAACTGTTCACAGATACGCAGTATTTT.

The CDR3 protein is CASSFLSQETQYF. DNA of the CDR3: TGCGCCAGCAGCTTTCTTAGCCAAGAGACCCAGTACTTC. V gene TRBV5-1 combines with J gene TRBJ2-5; D is unclear. Per germline, CDR1 SGHRS and CDR2 YFSETQ. The CDR3 totals 13 residues. The V end lost 2 bases, the J end lost 1 base, and 6 bases lay between the germline ends.